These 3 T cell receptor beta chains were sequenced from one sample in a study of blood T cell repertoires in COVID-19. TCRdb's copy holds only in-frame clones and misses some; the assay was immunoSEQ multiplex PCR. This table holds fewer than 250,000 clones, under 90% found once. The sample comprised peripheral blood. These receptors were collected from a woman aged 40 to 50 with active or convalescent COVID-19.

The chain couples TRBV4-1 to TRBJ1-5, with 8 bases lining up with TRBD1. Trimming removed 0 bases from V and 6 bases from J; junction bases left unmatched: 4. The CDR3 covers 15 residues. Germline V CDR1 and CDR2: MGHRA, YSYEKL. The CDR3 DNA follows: TGCGCCAGCAGCCAAGAACAGGGGGTGAGTCAGCCCCAGCATTTT. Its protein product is CASSQEQGVSQPQHF.

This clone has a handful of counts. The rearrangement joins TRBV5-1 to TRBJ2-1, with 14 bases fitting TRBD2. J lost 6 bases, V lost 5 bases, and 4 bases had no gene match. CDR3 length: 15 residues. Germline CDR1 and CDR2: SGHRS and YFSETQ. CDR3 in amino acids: CASRQGTSGGNEQFF. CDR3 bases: TGCGCCAGCAGACAGGGGACTAGCGGGGGCAATGAGCAGTTCTTC.

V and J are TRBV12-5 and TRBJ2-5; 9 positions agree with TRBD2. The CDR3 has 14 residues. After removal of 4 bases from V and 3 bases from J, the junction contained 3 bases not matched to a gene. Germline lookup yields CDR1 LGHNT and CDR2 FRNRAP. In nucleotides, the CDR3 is TGTGCTAGTGGTTCGAGCGGGGGGAAAGAGACCCAGTACTTC. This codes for CASGSSGGKETQYF.